The T cell receptor beta chain described here comes from a study of blood T cell repertoires in COVID-19 (dated by TCRdb to the early 2020s). For context, the study as a whole: The collaborator samples originated in the United States, Italy and Spain and spanned the acute and convalescent phases of COVID-19. The prospective study material was composed of cDNA or gDNA derived from T cells, B-cell-depleted T cells, or PBMCs. Subjects who had been exposed to COVID-19, were actively infected with it, or had recovered from it provided the deeply sampled blood TCRbeta repertoires that made up the dataset. The repertoires were released in a freely available public database intended as a resource for research on the immune response to SARS-CoV-2. Samples were obtained from the ongoing ImmuneRACE study (first 160 participants) and from 1,200 or so subjects provided by 6 global collaborators. The sample metadata nearly always contained a de-identified subject ID, COVID-19 status, age in years and sex. Where available, HLA class I and class II types were obtained from metadata supplied by the sample provider rather than from assay-based typing.

The CDR3 extends over 13 residues, inclusive of both ends. Via the germline V gene, CDR1 is SGHAT and CDR2 FQNNGV. The collaborating institutions used their own protocols to collect whole blood in K2EDTA tubes. For TCRbeta analysis, collaborators shipped samples as frozen whole blood, isolated PBMCs, or DNA extracted from either of those sample types. Overall study results and their limits: The amount of clinical and demographic metadata varied by source and participant and was provided uncurated.

In this sample, this clone turned up once. Its antigen target is currently unknown. The CDR3 carries no conserved terminal phenylalanine or tryptophan, so it likely arises from a read error. The DNA is omitted, as the CDR3 cannot be located on it reliably, and the CDR3 follows TCRdb's listing. The immunoSEQ Assay, a bias-controlled multiplex PCR, was used to amplify TCRbeta CDR3 regions from genomic DNA. As for the authors' bioinformatics: The number of nucleated cells in each sample was estimated from the amplification of reference gene primers within the assay. To quantify the absolute abundance of each unique TCRbeta CDR3 rearrangement, sequence reads were collapsed and filtered. For each sample, productive Simpson clonality was calculated by taking the square root of Simpson's diversity index across productive rearrangements. TCRdb mirrors the immuneACCESS table, restricted to in-frame sequences. Some clones are absent from its copies; in checked studies, under half trace to an unresolved V gene, and the reason for the others is unknown. That table is the source of V, J and clone size, and D and trimming were worked out from the DNA. The sample table records over 300,000 clones; around four fifths of these occur just once. The ten biggest clones cover approximately 1.2% of the sample.

The chain was built from TRBV11-2 and TRBJ1-1; the table calls TRBD1, which could not be checked here. The source is a woman in her forties or fifties with acute or convalescent COVID-19. Sequencing was carried out using peripheral blood. The CDR3 protein sequence reads: CASSLTRDSPVRI.